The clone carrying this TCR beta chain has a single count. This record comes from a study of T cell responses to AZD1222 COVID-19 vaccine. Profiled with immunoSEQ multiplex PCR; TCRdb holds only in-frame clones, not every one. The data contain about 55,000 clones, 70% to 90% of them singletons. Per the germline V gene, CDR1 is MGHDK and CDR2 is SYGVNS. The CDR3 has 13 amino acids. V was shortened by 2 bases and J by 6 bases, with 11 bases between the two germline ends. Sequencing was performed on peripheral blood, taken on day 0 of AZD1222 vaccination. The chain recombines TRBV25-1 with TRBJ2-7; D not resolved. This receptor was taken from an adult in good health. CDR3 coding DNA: TGTGCCAGCAGTGAAGGTGGTCTGGGCGAGCAGTACTTC. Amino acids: CASSEGGLGEQYF.